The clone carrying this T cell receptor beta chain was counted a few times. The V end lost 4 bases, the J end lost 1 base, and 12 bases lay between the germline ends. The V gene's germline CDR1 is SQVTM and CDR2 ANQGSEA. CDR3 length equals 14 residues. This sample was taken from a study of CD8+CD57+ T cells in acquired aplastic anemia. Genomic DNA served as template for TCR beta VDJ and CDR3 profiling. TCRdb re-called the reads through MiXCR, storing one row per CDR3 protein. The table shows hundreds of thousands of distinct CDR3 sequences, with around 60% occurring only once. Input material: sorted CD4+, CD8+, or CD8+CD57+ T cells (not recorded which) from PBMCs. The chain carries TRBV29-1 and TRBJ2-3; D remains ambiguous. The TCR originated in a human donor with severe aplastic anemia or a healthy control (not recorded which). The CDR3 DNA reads TGCAGCGTTGGTATGGCTCAGCGCACAGATACGCAGTATTTT. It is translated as CSVGMAQRTDTQYF.